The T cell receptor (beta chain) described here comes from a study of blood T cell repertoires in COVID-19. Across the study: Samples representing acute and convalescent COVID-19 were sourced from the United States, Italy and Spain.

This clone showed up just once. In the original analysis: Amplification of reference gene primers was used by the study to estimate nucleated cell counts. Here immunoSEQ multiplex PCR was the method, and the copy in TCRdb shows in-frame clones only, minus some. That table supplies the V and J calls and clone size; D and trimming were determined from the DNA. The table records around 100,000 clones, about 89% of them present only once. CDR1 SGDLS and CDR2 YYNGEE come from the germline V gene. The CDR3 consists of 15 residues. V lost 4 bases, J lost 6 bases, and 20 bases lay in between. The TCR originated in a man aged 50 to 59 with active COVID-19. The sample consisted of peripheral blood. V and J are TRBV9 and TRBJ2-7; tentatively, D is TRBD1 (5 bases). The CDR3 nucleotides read TGTGCCAGCAGCACAAACTCTAGGGGATTTGGCGAGCAGTACTTC. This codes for CASSTNSRGFGEQYF.